Sequencing of this T cell receptor beta chain was carried out in a study of T-cell memory formation after mild COVID-19. A single record per CDR3 protein comes from TCRdb applying MiXCR to the 5' RACE reads. The sample lists around 530,000 distinct CDR3 sequences; roughly 20% were seen once. This clonotype has just a few counts. The TCR originated in an adult woman who had mild COVID-19 (a few samples of this study predate the infection). Cell type and time point are not known. The sample was PBMCs or a T cell subset sorted from them (not recorded which).

CDR3 sequence: CASSEYYSRGTDTQYF. CDR3 in DNA: TGTGCCAGCAGTGAATATTACTCCAGAGGCACAGATACGCAGTATTTT. This rearrangement joins TRBV25-1 to TRBJ2-3; no reliable D call. The ends were cut back, 0 bases at V and 1 base at J, with 11 bases in the middle. CDR3 length: 16 amino acids. Per germline, CDR1 MGHDK and CDR2 SYGVNS.